This TCR beta chain was captured by sequencing in a study of T cells in Graves' hyperthyroidism and ophthalmopathy. Overall study results and limits: Model-based prediction identified ophthalmopathy a median around seven months prior to its onset. Researchers found most expanded thyroid clonotypes above 0.001 in blood as well.

TCR beta CDR3 sequences were amplified from RNA transcripts. An initial round of RT-PCR targeting the TCR CDR3 relied on the HTBI primer set. TCRdb reanalysed the multiplex PCR reads using MiXCR and keeps one entry per CDR3 protein. The table records under 450,000 distinct CDR3 sequences, 15% to 19% of them present only once. Germline V CDR1 and CDR2: SQVTM, ANQGSEA. The CDR3 sequence is 13 residues long. V gave up 7 bases and J gave up 6 bases; unmatched junction bases: 7. This clonotype was counted many times. Its antigen is not identified. Each patient was aged 18 to 65 and had newly diagnosed hyperthyroidism of under 2 months' duration. Using more than 8 ml of fresh peripheral blood, PBMCs were prepared.

This sequence joins TRBV29-1 and TRBJ2-2, with TRBD1 matching 8 bases. What was sequenced was blood. This sequence originates from a young woman with Graves' hyperthyroidism. The CDR3 DNA is TGCAGCGCCGAGGACAGGGAAGCCGGGGAGCTGTTTTTT. Translation gives CSAEDREAGELFF.